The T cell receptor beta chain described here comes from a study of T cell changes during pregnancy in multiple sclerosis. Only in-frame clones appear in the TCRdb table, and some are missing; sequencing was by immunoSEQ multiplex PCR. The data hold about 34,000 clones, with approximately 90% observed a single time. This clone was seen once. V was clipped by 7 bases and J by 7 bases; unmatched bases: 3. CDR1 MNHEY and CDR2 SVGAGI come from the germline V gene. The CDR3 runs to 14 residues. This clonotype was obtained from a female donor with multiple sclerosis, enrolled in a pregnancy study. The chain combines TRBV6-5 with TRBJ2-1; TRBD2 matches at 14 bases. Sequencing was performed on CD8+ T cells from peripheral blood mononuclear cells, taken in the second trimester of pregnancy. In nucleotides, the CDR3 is TGTGCCAGCAACGGACTAGCGGGAGGTAATGAGCAGTTCTTC. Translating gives CASNGLAGGNEQFF.